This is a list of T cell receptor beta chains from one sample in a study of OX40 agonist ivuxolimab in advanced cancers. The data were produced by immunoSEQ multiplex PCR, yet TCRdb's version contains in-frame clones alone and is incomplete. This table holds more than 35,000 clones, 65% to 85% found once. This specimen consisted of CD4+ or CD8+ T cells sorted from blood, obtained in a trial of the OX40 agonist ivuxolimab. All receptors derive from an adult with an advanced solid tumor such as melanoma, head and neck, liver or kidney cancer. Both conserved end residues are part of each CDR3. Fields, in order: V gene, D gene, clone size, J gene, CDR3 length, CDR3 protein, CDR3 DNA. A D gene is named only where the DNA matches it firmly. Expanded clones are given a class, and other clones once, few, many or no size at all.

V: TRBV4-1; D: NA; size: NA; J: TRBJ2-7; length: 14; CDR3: CASSLGQGDYEQYF; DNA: TGCGCCAGCAGCCTCGGGCAGGGTGACTACGAGCAGTACTTC
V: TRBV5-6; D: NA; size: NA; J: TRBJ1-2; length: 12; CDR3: CASSWGLSGYTF; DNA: TGTGCCAGCAGCTGGGGTCTTAGTGGCTACACCTTC
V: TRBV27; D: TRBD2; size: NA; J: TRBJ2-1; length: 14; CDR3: CASSGGGLYNEQFF; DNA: TGTGCCAGCAGTGGGGGAGGGCTCTACAATGAGCAGTTCTTC
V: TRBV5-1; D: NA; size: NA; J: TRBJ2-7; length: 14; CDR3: CASSLLTGTHEQYF; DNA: TGCGCCAGCAGCCTCCTAACCGGGACCCACGAGCAGTACTTC
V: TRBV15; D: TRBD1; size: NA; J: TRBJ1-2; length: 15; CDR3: CATSMIRQGGYGYTF; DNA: TGTGCCACCAGCATGATTCGACAGGGTGGCTATGGCTACACCTTC
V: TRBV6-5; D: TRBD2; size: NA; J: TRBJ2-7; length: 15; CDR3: CASSYGGSSTDEQYF; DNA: TGTGCCAGCAGTTACGGCGGGAGTAGTACCGACGAGCAGTACTTC
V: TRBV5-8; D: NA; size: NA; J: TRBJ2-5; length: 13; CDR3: CASSLGPQETQYF; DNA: TGTGCCAGCAGCTTGGGCCCGCAAGAGACCCAGTACTTC
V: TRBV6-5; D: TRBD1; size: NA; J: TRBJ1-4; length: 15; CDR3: CASSPQTGTWGKLFF; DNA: TGTGCCAGCAGCCCCCAGACAGGGACTTGGGGAAAACTGTTTTTT
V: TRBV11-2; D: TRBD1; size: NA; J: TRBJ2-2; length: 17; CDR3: CASSFPTGGLITGELFF; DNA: TGTGCCAGCAGCTTCCCGACAGGGGGCTTGATCACCGGGGAGCTGTTTTTT
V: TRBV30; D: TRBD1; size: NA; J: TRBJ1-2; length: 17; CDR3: CAWSGARGRLGDYGYTF; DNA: TGTGCCTGGAGTGGGGCCAGGGGGCGTTTAGGGGACTATGGCTACACCTTC
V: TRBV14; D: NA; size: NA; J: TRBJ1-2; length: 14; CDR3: CASSHTGPNYGYTF; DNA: TGTGCCAGCAGCCATACGGGACCTAACTATGGCTACACCTTC
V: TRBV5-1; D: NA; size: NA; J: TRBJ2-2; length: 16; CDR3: CASSIQGRFDTGELFF; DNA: TGCGCCAGCAGCATACAGGGGAGGTTCGACACCGGGGAGCTGTTTTTT
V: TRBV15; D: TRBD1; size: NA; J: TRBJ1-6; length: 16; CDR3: CATSSYGQGVYSPLHF; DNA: TGTGCCACCAGCTCCTACGGACAGGGGGTTTATTCACCCCTCCACTTT
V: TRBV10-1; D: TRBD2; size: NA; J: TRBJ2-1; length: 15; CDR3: CASSLAASSYNEQFF; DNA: TGCGCCAGCAGTCTAGCGGCAAGCTCCTACAATGAGCAGTTCTTC
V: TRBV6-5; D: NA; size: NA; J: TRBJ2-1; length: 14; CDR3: CASSRPRAGDEQFF; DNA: TGTGCCAGCAGCAGGCCCAGAGCCGGGGATGAGCAGTTCTTC
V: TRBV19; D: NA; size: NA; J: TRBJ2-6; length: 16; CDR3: CASTSPGGTGANVLTF; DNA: TGTGCCAGTACCTCCCCCGGGGGCACTGGGGCCAACGTCCTGACTTTC
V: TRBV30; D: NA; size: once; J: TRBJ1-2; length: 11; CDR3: CAWSSGISYTF; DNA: TGTGCCTGGAGTTCTGGGATAAGCTACACCTTC
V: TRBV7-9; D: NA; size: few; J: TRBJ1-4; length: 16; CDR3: CASSLGSGTRIEKLFF; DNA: TGTGCCAGCAGCTTAGGATCAGGGACACGGATTGAAAAACTGTTTTTT
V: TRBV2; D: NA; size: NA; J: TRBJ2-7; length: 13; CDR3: CASNPDRQGWQYF; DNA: TGTGCCAGCAACCCCGACAGGCAAGGGTGGCAGTACTTC
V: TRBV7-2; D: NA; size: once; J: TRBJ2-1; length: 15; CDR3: CASSLTLLSKGEQFF; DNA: TGTGCCAGCAGCTTAACCCTACTATCCAAGGGTGAGCAGTTCTTC
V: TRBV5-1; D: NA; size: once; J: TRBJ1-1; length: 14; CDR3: CASSPDGYSTEAFF; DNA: TGCGCCAGCAGCCCGGACGGCTATAGCACTGAAGCTTTCTTT
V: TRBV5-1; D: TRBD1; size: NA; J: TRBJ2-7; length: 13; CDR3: CASSRDRSYEQYF; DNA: TGCGCCAGCAGCCGGGACAGATCCTACGAGCAGTACTTC
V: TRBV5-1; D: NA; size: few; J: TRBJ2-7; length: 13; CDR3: CASSLDSLWEQYF; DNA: TGCGCCAGCAGCTTGGATAGCCTCTGGGAGCAGTACTTC
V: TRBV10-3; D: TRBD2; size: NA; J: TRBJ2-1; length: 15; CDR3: CAIRAGLAGVNEQFF; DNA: TGTGCCATCAGGGCGGGACTAGCGGGAGTTAATGAGCAGTTCTTC
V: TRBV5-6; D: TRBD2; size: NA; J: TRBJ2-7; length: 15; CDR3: CASSPTTSGTYEQYF; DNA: TGTGCCAGCAGCCCGACCACTAGCGGGACCTACGAGCAGTACTTC
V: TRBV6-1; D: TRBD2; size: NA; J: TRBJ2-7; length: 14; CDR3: CASQTSGRLYEQYF; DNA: TGTGCCAGCCAGACTAGCGGGAGATTGTACGAGCAGTACTTC
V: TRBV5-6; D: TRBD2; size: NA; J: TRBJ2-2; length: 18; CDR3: CASSLALELAANTGELFF; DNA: TGTGCCAGCAGCTTGGCCTTAGAACTAGCGGCGAACACCGGGGAGCTGTTTTTT
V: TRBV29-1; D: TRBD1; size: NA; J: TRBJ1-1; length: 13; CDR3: CSAGQGLDTEAFF; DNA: TGCAGCGCTGGACAGGGGTTGGACACTGAAGCTTTCTTT
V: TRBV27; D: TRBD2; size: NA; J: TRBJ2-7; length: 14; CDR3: CASSPSTSGYEQYF; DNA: TGTGCCAGCAGTCCATCGACTAGCGGGTACGAGCAGTACTTC
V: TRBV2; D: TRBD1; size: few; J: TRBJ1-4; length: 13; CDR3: CATYNRGYEKLFF; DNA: TGTGCCACCTACAACAGGGGTTACGAAAAACTGTTTTTT
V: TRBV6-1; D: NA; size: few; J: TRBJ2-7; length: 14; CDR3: CATTRDPGSYEQYF; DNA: TGTGCCACGACGCGGGACCCCGGCTCCTACGAGCAGTACTTC
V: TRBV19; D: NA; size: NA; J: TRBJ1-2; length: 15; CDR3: CASSTYQRGHYGYTF; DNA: TGTGCCAGTAGTACCTACCAGAGGGGCCACTATGGCTACACCTTC
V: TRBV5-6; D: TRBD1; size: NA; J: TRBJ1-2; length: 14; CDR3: CASSLVAGGYGYTF; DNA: TGTGCCAGCAGCTTGGTAGCAGGGGGCTATGGCTACACCTTC
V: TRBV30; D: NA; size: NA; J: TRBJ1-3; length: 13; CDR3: CAWTPGPGNTIYF; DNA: TGTGCCTGGACTCCAGGGCCAGGAAACACCATATATTTT
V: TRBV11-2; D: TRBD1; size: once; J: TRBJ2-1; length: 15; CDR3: CASSLNKGAFNEQFF; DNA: TGTGCCAGCAGCTTAAACAAGGGGGCTTTTAATGAGCAGTTCTTC
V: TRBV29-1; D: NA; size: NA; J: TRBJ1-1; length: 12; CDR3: CSVIRVGTEAFF; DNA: TGCAGCGTTATTCGGGTAGGCACTGAAGCTTTCTTT
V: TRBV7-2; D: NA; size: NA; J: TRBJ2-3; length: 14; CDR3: CASSLFPTTDTQYF; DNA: TGTGCCAGCAGCTTATTCCCAACCACAGATACGCAGTATTTT
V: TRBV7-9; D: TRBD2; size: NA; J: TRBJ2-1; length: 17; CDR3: CASSGLKGLAGVNEQFF; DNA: TGTGCCAGCAGCGGGCTAAAGGGACTAGCGGGAGTAAATGAGCAGTTCTTC
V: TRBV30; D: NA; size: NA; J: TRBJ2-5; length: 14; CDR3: CAWSVPWGDGTQYF; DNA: TGTGCCTGGAGTGTACCCTGGGGGGACGGGACCCAGTACTTC
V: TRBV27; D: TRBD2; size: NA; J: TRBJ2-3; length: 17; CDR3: CASSLRWASGYTDTQYF; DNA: TGTGCCAGCAGCCTCCGTTGGGCTAGCGGGTACACAGATACGCAGTATTTT